This record concerns one TCR beta chain sequence. The antigen is unknown. This sample was taken from a study of CD4 T cells in relation to SARS-CoV-2 and coronaviruses. Study-level background: TCR beta CDR3s were sequenced after roughly 10-day antigen culture of PBMCs.

The V end lost 1 base, the J end lost 7 bases, and 11 bases lay between the germline ends. The CDR3 is 14 amino acids. The germline gives CDR1 SGHTA, CDR2 FQGNSA. The unexposed donors gave CD4+ T cells in about 2010-2019, prior to COVID-19. CD4+ T cells were isolated from the cells after less than 13 days of culture. Each well had 2.1 million or so PBMCs in about 5% human AB serum with IL-2. The method was immunoSEQ multiplex PCR; TCRdb's version includes in-frame clones alone and lacks a portion of them. The repertoire holds tens of thousands of clones, less than 80% seen once, with about 12% in the top ten.

The gene calls are TRBV7-2 and TRBJ1-5, with no clear D. The source material was CD4+ T cells from PBMCs, cultured in vitro. This TCR was recovered from a human donor in good health. CDR3 DNA: TGTGCCAGCAGCTTAGGGATGGGAGGGCAGCCCCAGCATTTT. Translated: CASSLGMGGQPQHF.